The T cell receptor (beta chain) under discussion was sequenced for a study of cytomegalovirus exposure and HLA in healthy donors. Turning to the study itself: Inside one of the first data releases sat 75 million to 100 million unique TCRs taken from HLA-typed donors. Study-level points and caveats: Most subjects' HLA-A and HLA-B alleles were reportedly predicted from TCR beta sequences. The sole available immune exposure information was CMV serostatus.

Germline V gene lookup returns CDR1 MDHEN and CDR2 SYDVKM. CDR3 size: 15 residues. The V end was cut by 4 bases, the J end by 2 bases, with 9 bases between. A note on this clone: Its antigen is unknown.

Donors had nominal health at sampling but likely had unrecorded immune exposures. PCR involved 60 Vbeta and 13 Jbeta primers. Assay: immunoSEQ multiplex PCR; the TCRdb copy retains only in-frame clones and omits some. The repertoire has around 130,000 clones, roughly 82% of them found once; the top ten carry 2.5% to 3%. This clonotype was obtained from a woman aged 18-29 years in good health and CMV-seropositive. V gene TRBV28 combines with J gene TRBJ2-6, with D perhaps matching TRBD2 (5 bases). Sequenced sample: PBMCs. The CDR3 sequence is CASSSEGAGANVLTF. The CDR3 nucleotides are TGTGCCAGCAGTTCAGAGGGTGCTGGGGCCAACGTCCTGACTTTC.